This T cell receptor beta chain was sequenced for a study of blood T cell repertoires in COVID-19. As for the study in general: T cells, B-cell-depleted T cells, or PBMCs supplied cDNA or gDNA.

The CDR3 spans 15 residues. V was pared by 7 bases and J by 5 bases, with 7 bases of the junction left unmatched. Per germline, CDR1 MNHEY and CDR2 SVGAGI. Source study methods: Reference gene primer amplification yielded estimated nucleated cell counts. Libraries were prepared by immunoSEQ multiplex PCR; TCRdb keeps only in-frame clonotypes and omits some of them. V and J calls and clone size are as listed in that table; D and trimming were resolved from the DNA. Of tens of thousands of clones in the sample, more than 70% were seen once. The receptor comes from a woman older than 75 with active COVID-19. Source material: peripheral blood. The chain joins TRBV6-5 to TRBJ2-3, with TRBD2 matching 12 bases. The CDR3 region is CASKPPGLAGDTQYF. The CDR3 DNA is TGTGCCAGCAAACCGCCGGGACTAGCGGGAGATACGCAGTATTTT.